This TCR beta chain was retrieved from a study of Ad26.COV2.S vaccination and SARS-CoV-2 variants. Germline trimming cut 6 bases from V and 8 bases from J; bases unmatched to any gene: 9. The CDR3 is made up of 13 amino acids. The table came from immunoSEQ multiplex PCR; TCRdb's copy has only in-frame clones and leaves some out. The sample has approximately 280,000 clones; around 87% are singletons. The treatment: roughly 20 received Ad26.COV2.S at low or high dose, single or two shots; roughly five received placebo; per-sample allocation not given. The study sampled participants on day 63 after the first vaccine or placebo injection.

The source of this sequence is a person between 18 and 65 years old who received the Ad26.COV2.S COVID-19 vaccine or a placebo. The V call is TRBV12-3 or TRBV12-4, the J call TRBJ1-1, with 7 bases fitting TRBD1. Sequencing used peripheral blood, obtained in a trial of Ad26.COV2.S vaccine versus placebo. The CDR3 loop is CASRDRQVSEAFF. The DNA for the CDR3 is TGTGCCAGCAGGGACAGGCAGGTATCCGAAGCTTTCTTT.